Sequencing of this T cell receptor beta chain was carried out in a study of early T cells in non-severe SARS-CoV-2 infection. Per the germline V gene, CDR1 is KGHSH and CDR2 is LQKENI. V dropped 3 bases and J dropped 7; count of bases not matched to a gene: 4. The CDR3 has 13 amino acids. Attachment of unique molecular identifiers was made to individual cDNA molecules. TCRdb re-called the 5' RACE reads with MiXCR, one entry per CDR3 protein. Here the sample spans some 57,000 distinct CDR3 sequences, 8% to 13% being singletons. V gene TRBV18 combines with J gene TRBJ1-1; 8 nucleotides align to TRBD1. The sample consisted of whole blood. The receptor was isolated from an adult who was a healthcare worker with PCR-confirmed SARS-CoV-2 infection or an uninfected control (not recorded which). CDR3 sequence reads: CASSPQQGDEAFF. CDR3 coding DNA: TGTGCCAGCTCACCTCAACAGGGGGATGAAGCTTTCTTT. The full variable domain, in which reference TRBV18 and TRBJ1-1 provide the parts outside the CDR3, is NAGVMQNPRHLVRRRGQEARLRCSPMKGHSHVYWYRQLPEEGLKFMVYLQKENIIDESGMPKERFSAEFPKEGPSILRIQQVVRGDSAAYFCASSPQQGDEAFFGQGTRLTVV.